This T cell receptor beta chain was documented in a study of cytomegalovirus exposure and HLA in healthy donors. Study-wide results and limits: One variant, a missense change in DCLRE1C, was linked in a later analysis to TCR beta V- and J-gene trimming. With further analysis later on, most CMV-associated TCR beta chains appeared HLA-restricted.

Concerning this clone: What it recognizes is unknown.

Primers: 60 Vbeta forward and 13 Jbeta reverse. Assay used: immunoSEQ multiplex PCR; TCRdb lists only in-frame clones, some missing. The sample lists 80,000 or so clones, 60% to 80% seen once, with about 7% in the top ten. From germline, CDR1 is MDHEN and CDR2 SYDVKM. With 4 bases removed from V and 8 bases from J, the gap between germline ends came to 17 bases. The CDR3 contains 15 residues. The clonotype originates from a woman in her thirties or forties in good health and CMV-seronegative. The specimen sequenced was PBMCs. The rearrangement joins TRBV28 to TRBJ1-4; perhaps TRBD1 as D (6 bases). CDR3 region: CASSSPDSLREKLFF. The CDR3 DNA follows: TGTGCCAGCAGTTCCCCGGACAGTCTAAGGGAAAAACTGTTTTTT.